The rows below give T cell receptor beta chains drawn from one sample of a study of control samples from healthy donors and cancer patients. Repertoires were generated with immunoSEQ multiplex PCR, while TCRdb's copy carries only in-frame clones and drops some. The sample records some 130,000 clones, less than 95% being singletons. Material for sequencing was blood. The source of these receptors is a man between 18 and 35 years old in good health. Each CDR3 is given with its conserved first and last residue. D genes are given only for firm matches. Some rows mark clone size as missing; the rest say once, few, many or name a class of expanded clone.

j_call d_call v_call clone_size cdr3_nt cdr3_aa
TRBJ1-2 NA TRBV7-9 NA TGTGCCAGCAGCTTAGCCTTACCCTATGGCTACACCTTC CASSLALPYGYTF
TRBJ2-1 TRBD2 TRBV30 NA TGTGCCTGGAGTGTTGGCGGGGGGTTCTTATCTGAGCAGTTCTTC CAWSVGGGFLSEQFF
TRBJ2-4 NA TRBV19 NA TGTGCCAGTAGTATTTCGGGGATGGACATTCAGTACTTC CASSISGMDIQYF
TRBJ2-7 NA TRBV6-6 NA TGTGCCAGCAGTCCAGGCCCGAGCTCCTACGAGCAGTACTTC CASSPGPSSYEQYF
TRBJ1-3 NA TRBV2 NA TGTGCCAGCAGTGATAGAAACACCATATATTTT CASSDRNTIYF
TRBJ1-2 TRBD1 TRBV7-9 NA TGTGCCAGCAGCTTAGGGTTGGGACAGGACTATGGCTACACCTTC CASSLGLGQDYGYTF
TRBJ2-7 NA TRBV27 NA TGTGCCAGCAGTTTATCGGGACCTGACTACGAGCAGTACTTC CASSLSGPDYEQYF
TRBJ1-2 NA TRBV7-2 NA TGTGCCAGCAACCCCCCTTGGGACTATGGCTACACCTTC CASNPPWDYGYTF
TRBJ2-3 NA TRBV9 NA TGTGCCAGCAGCGTAGCTCGGACTTCAGATACGCAGTATTTT CASSVARTSDTQYF
TRBJ1-4 NA TRBV29-1 NA TGCAGCGTTCCCGGGGTGAATGAAAAACTGTTTTTT CSVPGVNEKLFF
TRBJ2-2 NA TRBV7-9 NA TGTGCCAGCAGCCCCGGCAGCACGAACACCGGGGAGCTGTTTTTT CASSPGSTNTGELFF
TRBJ2-5 TRBD1 TRBV6-1 NA TGTGCCAGCAGTGCAGTAGCTCCGGGACAGATTATGGAGACCCAGTACTTC CASSAVAPGQIMETQYF
TRBJ1-1 NA TRBV19 NA TGTGCCAGTAGTATAGGGACCGTCGAAGAAGCTTTCTTT CASSIGTVEEAFF
TRBJ2-5 TRBD1 TRBV5-6 NA TGTGCCAGCACCTTAAGGGGGCGCTGGGAGACCCAGTACTTC CASTLRGRWETQYF
TRBJ1-6 TRBD1 TRBV27 NA TGTGCCAGCACGGGACAGGGTTATTCACCCCTCCACTTT CASTGQGYSPLHF
TRBJ2-7 TRBD2 TRBV2 NA TGTGCCAGCCAGACTAGCGGGGAATCCTACGAGCAGTACTTC CASQTSGESYEQYF
TRBJ2-1 NA TRBV9 NA TGTGCCAGCAGCGTAGAAGACGGGTCCTACAATGAGCAGTTCTTC CASSVEDGSYNEQFF
TRBJ2-7 NA TRBV7-6 NA TGTGCCAGCAGCTCCACAGAATGGGTAGGGAAGGGCGAGCAGTACTTC CASSSTEWVGKGEQYF
TRBJ1-5 NA TRBV27 once TGTGCCAGCAGTTCCGGCGGGGCAGGGTTTCAGCCCCAGCATTTT CASSSGGAGFQPQHF
TRBJ1-1 NA TRBV12-3/TRBV12-4 once TGTGCCAGCAGTTGGGTAAAACGGACTGAAGCTTTCTTT CASSWVKRTEAFF
TRBJ1-6 NA TRBV7-9 NA TGTGCCAGCAGCTTAACAGCTTATTCACCCCTCCACTTT CASSLTAYSPLHF
TRBJ1-1 TRBD1 TRBV3-1/TRBV3-2 NA TGTGCCAGCAGCCAACCGACAGGGGGTTGGGACACTGAAGCTTTCTTT CASSQPTGGWDTEAFF
TRBJ1-5 NA TRBV10-1 NA TGCGCCAGCAGTGAGTACATAGATAGCAATCAGCCCCAGCATTTT CASSEYIDSNQPQHF
TRBJ1-2 NA TRBV6-1 NA TGTGCCAGCAGTGAAATCTTCCTGGCAGGCTATGGCTACACCTTC CASSEIFLAGYGYTF
TRBJ2-3 NA TRBV5-1 NA TGCGCCAGCAGCAATAAGGGGAGTGCGGATACGCAGTATTTT CASSNKGSADTQYF
TRBJ1-2 TRBD1 TRBV30 NA TGTGCCTGGGGACCGGGACAGGGCGACTATGGCTACACCTTC CAWGPGQGDYGYTF
TRBJ1-1 NA TRBV6-2/TRBV6-3 NA TGTGCCAGCAGTTACTCCCCATATTGGGGTGGGGTACCAACTGAAGCTTTCTTT CASSYSPYWGGVPTEAFF
TRBJ1-5 NA TRBV7-9 NA TGTGCCAGCAGCTTAGCGACCGACCAGCCCCAGCATTTT CASSLATDQPQHF
TRBJ1-1 TRBD1 TRBV12-5 few TGTGCTAGTGGCCTCGGGACAGGGGACCTTCTATTAAACACTGAAGCTTTCTTT CASGLGTGDLLLNTEAFF
TRBJ1-5 NA TRBV7-9 NA TGTGCCAGCAGCTTCTGGGACACTAATCAGCCCCAGCATTTT CASSFWDTNQPQHF
TRBJ2-1 NA TRBV19 NA TGTGCCAGTACTCCTGGGACAAGCTCCTACAATGAGCAGTTCTTC CASTPGTSSYNEQFF
TRBJ1-3 NA TRBV5-5 few TGTGCCAGCAGAGGAGAAAGCGAGACATACTCTGGAAACACCATATATTTT CASRGESETYSGNTIYF
TRBJ1-2 NA TRBV6-5 NA TGTGCCAGCGGGAAGGACAGCTATGGCTACACCTTC CASGKDSYGYTF
TRBJ2-7 NA TRBV27 NA TGTGCCAGCAGTCTCTTCGGGAGCTCCTACGAGCAGTACTTC CASSLFGSSYEQYF
TRBJ1-6 NA TRBV6-6 NA TGTGCCAGCAGTTATAATCACCCGGGAGACTCACCCCTCCACTTT CASSYNHPGDSPLHF
TRBJ1-2 NA TRBV19 NA TGTGCCAGTAGTATTACGGCAGGTTGGGATAACTATGGCTACACCTTC CASSITAGWDNYGYTF
TRBJ2-3 TRBD2 TRBV18 NA TGTGCCAGCTCACCGGGACTAGCGAAAAGCACAGATACGCAGTATTTT CASSPGLAKSTDTQYF
TRBJ2-7 TRBD2 TRBV29-1 once TGCAGCGGTGAAGGGGGAGGGCCAGCGGGGGGTTACTACTCCTACGAGCAGTACTTC CSGEGGGPAGGYYSYEQYF
TRBJ2-1 NA TRBV30 NA TGTGCCTGGAGTGGTTGGACTACCGCTTTCGGGAATGAGCAGTTCTTC CAWSGWTTAFGNEQFF
TRBJ2-7 NA TRBV18 NA TGTGCCAGCTCCCCAGCCGGGGACTACGAGCAGTACTTC CASSPAGDYEQYF
TRBJ2-3 NA TRBV3-1/TRBV3-2 NA TGTGCCAGCAGCCAAGATACGGGCACAGATACGCAGTATTTT CASSQDTGTDTQYF
TRBJ1-2 NA TRBV30 once TGTGCCTGGACTCCCTCGGGGGTCGGGGGCTATGGCTACACCTTC CAWTPSGVGGYGYTF
TRBJ1-5 NA TRBV19 few TGTGCCAGTAGTATAGCAGGGCGGCGACAGCCCCAGCATTTT CASSIAGRRQPQHF
TRBJ2-7 TRBD1 TRBV3-1/TRBV3-2 NA TGTGCCAGCAGAAGACAGGGTCAGGGGGCATCCTACGAGCAGTACTTC CASRRQGQGASYEQYF
TRBJ1-2 TRBD1 TRBV29-1 once TGCAGCGTCGGACAGGGGGAGCAGGGCTATGGCTACACCTTC CSVGQGEQGYGYTF
TRBJ1-1 NA TRBV7-3 NA TGTGCCAGCAGCTTACAAAGAGGGGACACTGAAGCTTTCTTT CASSLQRGDTEAFF
TRBJ1-2 NA TRBV4-2 NA TGTGCCAGCAGCCAAGAGGGGGGGCCCCTAGGCTACACCTTC CASSQEGGPLGYTF
TRBJ1-5 TRBD1 TRBV9 few TGTGCCAGCAGCGTTACAGGGGGCCATCAGCCCCAGCATTTT CASSVTGGHQPQHF
TRBJ1-1 TRBD1 TRBV7-9 NA TGTGCCAGCAGCGGACAGGGGGAAGGTGAAGCTTTCTTT CASSGQGEGEAFF
TRBJ1-1 TRBD1 TRBV4-1 NA TGCGCCAGCAGCCAGGGGACAGGGGAAACCATGAACACTGAAGCTTTCTTT CASSQGTGETMNTEAFF
TRBJ1-2 TRBD1 TRBV6-5 NA TGTGCCAGCAGGCCCGGACAGGGAGCTAACTATGGCTACACCTTC CASRPGQGANYGYTF
TRBJ2-3 TRBD1 TRBV10-3 NA TGTGCCATCAGCCAACAGGGGCCGGGCACAGATACGCAGTATTTT CAISQQGPGTDTQYF
TRBJ1-1 NA TRBV10-1 once TGCGCCAGCAGTGAGACGACCGGCAGGAGCACTGAAGCTTTCTTT CASSETTGRSTEAFF